The 15 T cell receptor beta chains below all came from one sample that was sequenced in a study of blood T cell repertoires in COVID-19. TCRdb's copy holds only in-frame clones and misses some; the assay was immunoSEQ multiplex PCR. The sample lists roughly 670,000 clones, around 90% occurring once. The sample was peripheral blood. The receptors were gathered from a woman younger than 35 with acute or convalescent COVID-19.

The chain carries TRBV24-1 and TRBJ2-2, with 7 bases matching TRBD1. The V segment lost 3 bases and the J segment 6 bases; nucleotides outside the gene matches: 9. The CDR3 is made up of 16 amino acids. Germline CDR1 reads KGHDR; CDR2 reads SFDVKD. CDR3 sequence (DNA): TGTGCCACCAGTGATACGGAGACAGGGTGGGCCGGGGAGCTGTTTTTT. Translated, it gives CATSDTETGWAGELFF.

This chain connects TRBV6-1 to TRBJ2-2; D not certain. The CDR3 is made up of 14 amino acids. Germline lookup yields CDR1 MNHNS and CDR2 SASEGT. V was trimmed by 3 bases and J by 6 bases, leaving 11 bases between them. The CDR3 DNA reads TGTGCCAGCAGTGATCAAACTACTCCCGGGGAGCTGTTTTTT. Its protein is CASSDQTTPGELFF.

In this sample, this clone turned up once. The V gene is TRBV5-8, the J gene TRBJ1-6, with D perhaps TRBD1 (5 bases). Germline loops: CDR1 SGHTS, CDR2 YDEGEE. This CDR3 region has 15 residues. Trimming pared 4 bases from V and 6 bases from J, leaving 14 bases between. The CDR3 reads CASSLTRQLNSPLHF. In DNA form, the CDR3 reads TGTGCCAGCAGCCTGACCCGACAGCTTAATTCACCCCTCCACTTT.

V is TRBV11-2 and J is TRBJ1-6, with 8 positions matching TRBD1. Germline assignment: CDR1 SGHAT and CDR2 FQNNGV. V trimming: 3 bases; J trimming: 13 bases; junction bases outside the gene matches: 11. The CDR3 contains 15 residues. The CDR3 region is CASSFWITGGDPLHF. In DNA, the CDR3 is TGTGCCAGCAGCTTTTGGATTACAGGGGGTGATCCCCTCCACTTT.

The CDR3 here is CASSSPKDRETGNTIYF. DNA for the CDR3: TGTGCCAGCAGCTCACCCAAGGACAGGGAGACTGGAAACACCATATATTTT. The chain has TRBV9 and TRBJ1-3, with 8 bases aligning to TRBD1. V was pared by 4 bases and J by 2 bases, with 11 bases of the junction left unmatched. The CDR3 is 17 residues long. Germline loops: CDR1 SGDLS, CDR2 YYNGEE.

The count of this clone is one. The J gene is TRBJ1-1, the V gene TRBV4-1, with 10 bases that match TRBD1. V lost 4 bases to trimming and J lost 4 bases; unmatched junction nucleotides: 21. This CDR3 spans 20 amino acids. Germline lookup yields CDR1 MGHRA and CDR2 YSYEKL. The CDR3 nucleotides are TGCGCCAGCAGCCGCCTCCTAGGCCCGGGACAGGGGACGAGAGGCACTGAAGCTTTCTTT. It translates to CASSRLLGPGQGTRGTEAFF.

This clone showed up just a few times. This sequence joins TRBV5-6 and TRBJ2-1, with a possible D match to TRBD1 (5 bases). The CDR3 has 13 amino acids. V lost 3 bases and J 8 bases, leaving 12 bases between the germline ends. Germline CDR1 SGHDT, CDR2 YYEEEE. The CDR3 DNA reads as TGTGCCAGCAGCTGGGGCAGGTCCGATGAGCAGTTCTTC. Translating gives CASSWGRSDEQFF.

The chain is built from TRBV27 and TRBJ2-2; 7 bases fit TRBD2. Unmatched junction bases numbered 3, after V lost 2 bases and J lost 3 bases. This CDR3 region has 15 residues. The germline V gene encodes CDR1 MNHEY and CDR2 SMNVEV (reference sequence). The CDR3: CASSLKREYTGELFF. The CDR3 coding sequence is TGTGCCAGCAGTTTAAAGCGGGAATACACCGGGGAGCTGTTTTTT.

In this sample, this clone turned up a few times. This chain links TRBV25-1 with TRBJ1-1; perhaps TRBD1 as D (5 bases). The germline V gene has CDR1 MGHDK and CDR2 SYGVNS. Trimming stripped 1 base from V and 1 base from J, with 7 bases between. The CDR3 totals 14 residues. CDR3: CASSEWGRNTEAFF. CDR3 nucleotide sequence: TGTGCCAGCAGTGAATGGGGCAGGAACACTGAAGCTTTCTTT.

Only one count was recorded for this clone. V usage is TRBV28 and J usage is TRBJ1-6; D possibly corresponds to TRBD1 (6 bases). Between the trimmed V and J ends, which lost 5 bases and 10 bases, there was a span of 18 bases. The CDR3 totals 15 residues. CDR1 MDHEN and CDR2 SYDVKM come from the germline V gene. In DNA form, the CDR3 reads TGTGCCAGCAGTACCGTCCGGACAGTCGGATCACCCCTCCACTTT. It encodes CASSTVRTVGSPLHF.

The chain couples TRBV7-2 to TRBJ1-3; 8 bases fit TRBD1. Trimming at V came to 1 base and at J to 7 bases, leaving 3 bases not matched to a gene. Germline V gene lookup returns CDR1 SGHTA and CDR2 FQGNSA. The CDR3 runs to 14 residues. The CDR3 loop reads CASSLGTGKNTIYF. The CDR3 DNA reads TGTGCCAGCAGCTTAGGGACAGGGAAGAACACCATATATTTT.

This sequence joins TRBV7-2 and TRBJ2-7, with D possibly matching TRBD2 (6 bases). The CDR3 extends over 17 amino acids. The V gene's germline CDR1 is SGHTA and CDR2 FQGNSA. The V end lost 6 bases, the J end lost 0 bases, and 21 bases lay between the germline ends. CDR3 DNA sequence: TGTGCCAGCAGGCGGGGAAAGGGGTTGGAAACCTCCTACGAGCAGTACTTC. It translates to CASRRGKGLETSYEQYF.

This sequence joins TRBV6-5 and TRBJ1-1; TRBD1 matches at 8 bases. The CDR3 extends over 16 amino acids. Germline CDR1 and CDR2: MNHEY and SVGAGI. V shed 8 bases, J shed 1 base, and the junction held 12 bases outside the gene matches. CDR3 DNA sequence: TGTGCCAGCGGTTGGGAAACAGGGGGAGCGAACACTGAAGCTTTCTTT. It is translated as CASGWETGGANTEAFF.

V gene TRBV6-5 combines with J gene TRBJ1-6; D gene unclear. The V gene lost 4 bases and the J gene lost 8 bases, with 15 bases spanning the gap. The CDR3 is made up of 15 amino acids. Germline CDR1 reads MNHEY; CDR2 reads SVGAGI. Here the CDR3 DNA reads TGTGCCAGCAGTTCCACTGGATTGAGGGATTCACCCCTCCACTTT. Amino acid sequence: CASSSTGLRDSPLHF.

The V call is TRBV3-1 (or the pseudogene TRBV3-2), the J call TRBJ2-5, with 7 positions matching TRBD2. Trimming removed 1 base from V and 6 bases from J; junction bases left unmatched: 8. This CDR3 has 15 amino acids. Germline V gene lookup returns CDR1 LGHDT and CDR2 YNNKEL (reference sequence). CDR3 region: CASSQGRGDLKTQYF. For the CDR3, the DNA is TGTGCCAGCAGCCAAGGTCGGGGGGATCTCAAGACCCAGTACTTC.